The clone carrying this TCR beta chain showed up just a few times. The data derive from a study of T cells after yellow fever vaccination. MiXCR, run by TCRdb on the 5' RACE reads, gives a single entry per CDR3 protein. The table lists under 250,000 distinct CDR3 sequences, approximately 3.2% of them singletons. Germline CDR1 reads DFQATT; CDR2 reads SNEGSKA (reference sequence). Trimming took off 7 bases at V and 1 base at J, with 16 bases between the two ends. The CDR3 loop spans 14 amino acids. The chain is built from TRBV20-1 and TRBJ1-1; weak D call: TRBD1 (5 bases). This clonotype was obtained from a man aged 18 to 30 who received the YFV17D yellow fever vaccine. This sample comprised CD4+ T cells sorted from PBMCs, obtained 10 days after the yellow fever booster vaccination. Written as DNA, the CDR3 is TGCAGTGGGGAGACCGGGACGGCGAACACTGAAGCTTTCTTT. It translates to CSGETGTANTEAFF.